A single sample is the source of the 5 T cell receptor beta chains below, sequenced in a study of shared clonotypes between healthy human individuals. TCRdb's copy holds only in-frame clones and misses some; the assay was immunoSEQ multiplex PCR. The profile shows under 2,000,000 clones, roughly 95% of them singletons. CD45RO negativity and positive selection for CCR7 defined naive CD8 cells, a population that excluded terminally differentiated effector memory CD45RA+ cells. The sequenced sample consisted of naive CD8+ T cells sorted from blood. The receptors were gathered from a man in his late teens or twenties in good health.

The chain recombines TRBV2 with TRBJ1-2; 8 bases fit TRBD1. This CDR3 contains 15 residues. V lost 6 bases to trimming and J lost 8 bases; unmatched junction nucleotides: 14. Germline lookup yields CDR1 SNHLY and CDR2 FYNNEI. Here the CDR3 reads CASSTPGQEASGYTF. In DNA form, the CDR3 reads TGTGCCAGCAGCACGCCGGGACAGGAGGCGAGCGGCTACACCTTC. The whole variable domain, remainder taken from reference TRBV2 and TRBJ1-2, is EPEVTQTPSHQVTQMGQEVILRCVPISNHLYFYWYRQILGQKVEFLVSFYNNEISEKSEIFDDQFSVERPDGSNFTLKIRSTKLEDSAMYFCASSTPGQEASGYTFGSGTRLTVV.

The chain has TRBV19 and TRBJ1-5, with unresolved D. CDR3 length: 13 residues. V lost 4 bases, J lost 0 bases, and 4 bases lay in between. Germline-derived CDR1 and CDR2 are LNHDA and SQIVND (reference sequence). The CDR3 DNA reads TGTGCCAGTAGTAAGTATAGCAATCAGCCCCAGCATTTT. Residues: CASSKYSNQPQHF.

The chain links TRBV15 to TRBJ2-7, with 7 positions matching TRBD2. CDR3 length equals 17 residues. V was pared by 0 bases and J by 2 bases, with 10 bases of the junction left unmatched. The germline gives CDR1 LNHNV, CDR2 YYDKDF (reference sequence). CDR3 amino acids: CATSRDPLLARPYEQYF. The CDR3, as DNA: TGTGCCACCAGCAGAGATCCCCTACTAGCGCGTCCCTACGAGCAGTACTTC.

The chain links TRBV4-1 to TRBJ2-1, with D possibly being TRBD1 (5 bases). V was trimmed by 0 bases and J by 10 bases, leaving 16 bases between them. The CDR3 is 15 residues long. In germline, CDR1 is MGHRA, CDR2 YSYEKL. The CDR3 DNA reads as TGCGCCAGCAGCCAAGAAAGACACGGGCCAGGGGAGCAGTTCTTC. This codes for CASSQERHGPGEQFF.

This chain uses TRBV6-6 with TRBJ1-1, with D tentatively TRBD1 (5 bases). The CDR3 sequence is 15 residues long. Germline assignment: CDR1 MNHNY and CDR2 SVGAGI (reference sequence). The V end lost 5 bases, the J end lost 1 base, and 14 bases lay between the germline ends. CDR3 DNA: TGTGCCAGCAGTCGGGGGACGGAGGGGAACACTGAAGCTTTCTTT. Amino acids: CASSRGTEGNTEAFF.